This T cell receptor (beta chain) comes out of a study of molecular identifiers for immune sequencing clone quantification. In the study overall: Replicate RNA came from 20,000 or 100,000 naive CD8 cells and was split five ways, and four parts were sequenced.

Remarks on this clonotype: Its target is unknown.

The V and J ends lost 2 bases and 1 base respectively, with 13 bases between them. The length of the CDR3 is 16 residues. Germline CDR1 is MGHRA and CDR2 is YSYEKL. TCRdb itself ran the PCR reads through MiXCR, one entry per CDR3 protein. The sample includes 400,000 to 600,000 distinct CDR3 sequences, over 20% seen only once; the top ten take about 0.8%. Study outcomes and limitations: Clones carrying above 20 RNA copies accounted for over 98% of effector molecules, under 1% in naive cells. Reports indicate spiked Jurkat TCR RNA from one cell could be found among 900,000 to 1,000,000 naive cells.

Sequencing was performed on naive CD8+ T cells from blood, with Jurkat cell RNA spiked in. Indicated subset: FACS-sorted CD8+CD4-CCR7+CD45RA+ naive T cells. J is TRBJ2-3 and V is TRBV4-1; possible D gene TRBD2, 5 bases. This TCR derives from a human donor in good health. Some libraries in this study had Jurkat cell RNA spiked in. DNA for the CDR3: TGCGCCAGCAGCCAATATCCTAGCTTTGGCACAGATACGCAGTATTTT. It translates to CASSQYPSFGTDTQYF.